The 29 T cell receptor beta chains given below trace back to one sample, sequenced in a study of T cell responses to AZD1222 COVID-19 vaccine. Sequencing was performed with immunoSEQ multiplex PCR; in TCRdb, only in-frame clones are kept and a portion is missing. The table has about 130,000 clones, about nine tenths seen once. The material was peripheral blood, obtained 28 days after the second AZD1222 dose. These receptors were collected from an adult who received the AZD1222 COVID-19 vaccine.

The gene calls are TRBV7-8 and TRBJ1-5, with 9 bases fitting TRBD1. This CDR3 has 16 residues. V lost 6 bases, J lost 0 bases, and 6 bases stayed unmatched. In germline, CDR1 is SGHVS, CDR2 FQNEAQ. CDR3: CASRTGGGDSNQPQHF. Written as DNA, the CDR3 is TGTGCCAGCAGGACAGGGGGAGGGGATAGCAATCAGCCCCAGCATTTT. Filled out from reference TRBV7-8 and TRBJ1-5, the complete variable domain reads GAGVSQSPRYKVAKRGQDVALRCDPISGHVSLFWYQQALGQGPEFLTYFQNEAQLDKSGLPSDRFFAERPEGSVSTLKIQRTQQEDSAVYLCASRTGGGDSNQPQHFGDGTRLSIL.

The chain has TRBV27 and TRBJ1-1, with 9 positions matching TRBD1. V was clipped by 6 bases and J by 4 bases; unmatched bases: 3. Germline loops: CDR1 MNHEY, CDR2 SMNVEV (reference sequence). CDR3 length: 13 amino acids. The CDR3 DNA sequence: TGTGCCAGCAGCGGGACAGGGTTCACTGAAGCTTTCTTT. This sequence encodes CASSGTGFTEAFF.

This clone was seen a few times. This rearrangement joins TRBV5-5 to TRBJ2-7; D possibly corresponds to TRBD2 (6 bases). This CDR3 contains 15 residues. V dropped 1 base and J dropped 4 bases, with 15 bases sitting between them. Germline loops: CDR1 SGHKS, CDR2 YYEKEE (reference sequence). In DNA form, the CDR3 reads TGTGCCAGCAGCTTGTCACTGGGGGGTTCGTACGAGCAGTACTTC. Encoded protein: CASSLSLGGSYEQYF.

This chain connects TRBV18 to TRBJ1-1; D is ambiguous. V shed 3 bases and J shed 0 bases, with 8 bases lying between them. CDR1 and CDR2 from the germline V gene are KGHSH and LQKENI. The CDR3 spans 14 residues. CDR3: CASSPATMNTEAFF. DNA for the CDR3: TGTGCCAGCTCACCGGCGACAATGAACACTGAAGCTTTCTTT.

The J gene is TRBJ2-7, the V gene TRBV6-5, with 7 nucleotides matching TRBD1. The V gene end was trimmed by 7 bases and the J gene end by 7 bases; junction bases not matched to a gene: 7. The CDR3 covers 12 residues. From germline, CDR1 is MNHEY and CDR2 SVGAGI. The CDR3 DNA reads TGTGCCAGCACTATCTCGGACAGGGAGCAGTACTTC. Amino acids: CASTISDREQYF.

This chain joins TRBV5-4 and TRBJ2-3; 12 bases match TRBD2. Unmatched junction bases numbered 1, after V lost 0 bases and J lost 2 bases. This CDR3 comprises 16 residues. Germline V gene lookup returns CDR1 SGHNT and CDR2 YYREEE (reference sequence). The CDR3 protein is CASSLGLAGVTDTQYF. The CDR3 DNA follows: TGTGCCAGCAGCTTGGGACTAGCGGGGGTCACAGATACGCAGTATTTT.

The rearrangement uses TRBV9 and TRBJ2-7, with 8 bases lining up with TRBD1. Trimming removed 3 bases from V and 6 bases from J; junction bases left unmatched: 5. The CDR3 runs 13 residues. Germline CDR1 reads SGDLS; CDR2 reads YYNGEE. CDR3 nucleotide sequence: TGTGCCAGCAGCGCATCCGGACAGGGCGAGCAGTACTTC. It is translated as CASSASGQGEQYF.

V and J are TRBV4-1 and TRBJ2-7; D unresolved. This CDR3 spans 13 amino acids. CDR1 is MGHRA, CDR2 YSYEKL, per germline. V dropped 1 base and J dropped 5 bases, with 9 bases sitting between them. The CDR3 bases are TGCGCCAGCAGCCAAGTTGGGTGGGACGAGCAGTACTTC. Translated, it gives CASSQVGWDEQYF.

The chain uses TRBV25-1 and TRBJ2-1; TRBD1 might be the D (6 bases). The germline V gene encodes CDR1 MGHDK and CDR2 SYGVNS. The CDR3 contains 15 residues. Trimming took off 7 bases at V and 7 bases at J, with 20 bases between the two ends. CDR3 coding DNA: TGTGCCAGCACCGTGGGGGCGGCGGCGGTGAATGAGCAGTTCTTC. As protein: CASTVGAAAVNEQFF.

The chain is built from TRBV6-5 and TRBJ1-1, with 7 bases matching TRBD1. CDR1 and CDR2 (germline): MNHEY, SVGAGI. The V and J ends lost 6 bases and 1 base, in that order; junction bases with no gene match: 5. The length of the CDR3 is 14 residues. The CDR3 region is CASRLPGGNTEAFF. CDR3 DNA sequence: TGTGCCAGCAGACTGCCAGGGGGGAACACTGAAGCTTTCTTT.

J is TRBJ1-1 and V is TRBV18, with D tentatively TRBD1 (5 bases). V lost 4 bases and J 1 base, leaving 10 bases between the germline ends. The CDR3 covers 14 residues. Germline V gene data show CDR1 as KGHSH and CDR2 as LQKENI. The CDR3 loop is CASSQTDSNTEAFF. CDR3 sequence (DNA): TGTGCCAGCTCACAGACAGATTCGAACACTGAAGCTTTCTTT. The full variable domain, its missing parts supplied by reference TRBV18 and TRBJ1-1, is NAGVMQNPRHLVRRRGQEARLRCSPMKGHSHVYWYRQLPEEGLKFMVYLQKENIIDESGMPKERFSAEFPKEGPSILRIQQVVRGDSAAYFCASSQTDSNTEAFFGQGTRLTVV.

The chain carries TRBV18 and TRBJ2-1; 8 bases agree with TRBD2. V dropped 2 bases and J dropped 6; count of bases not matched to a gene: 9. The germline V gene encodes CDR1 KGHSH and CDR2 LQKENI. CDR3 size: 16 residues. The CDR3 bases are TGTGCCAGCTCACCATGGGATAGCGGGACGGGCAATGAGCAGTTCTTC. Translating gives CASSPWDSGTGNEQFF.

The chain has TRBV3-1 (or the pseudogene TRBV3-2) and TRBJ2-3; D remains unclear. This CDR3 contains 13 residues. From germline, CDR1 is LGHDT and CDR2 YNNKEL (reference sequence). V was cut by 6 bases and J by 0 bases, with 7 bases left in between. CDR3 sequence (DNA): TGTGCCAGCAGTCAACAAAGCACAGATACGCAGTATTTT. Translating gives CASSQQSTDTQYF.

This chain connects TRBV5-5 to TRBJ1-2; tentatively, D is TRBD1 (5 bases). The germline CDR1 and CDR2 sequences are SGHKS and YYEKEE (reference sequence). V lost 0 bases, J lost 4 bases, and 13 bases lay in between. The CDR3 spans 15 residues. The CDR3 bases are TGTGCCAGCAGCTTGGATCAGGGAGACCTCTATGGCTACACCTTC. Residues: CASSLDQGDLYGYTF.

The rearrangement uses TRBV12-3 or TRBV12-4 and TRBJ2-1; D call uncertain. V lost 8 bases and J lost 10, with 15 bases in between. The CDR3 length is 12 residues. In DNA form, the CDR3 reads TGTGCCAGCGGCTCCGGCTCTGAAGAGCAGTTCTTC. Its protein is CASGSGSEEQFF.

The genes are TRBV19 and TRBJ1-5, with a weak D call TRBD1 (6 bases). Trimming shortened V by 5 bases and J by 0 bases, and 17 bases separated the two germline ends. CDR3 length equals 17 residues. The germline V gene encodes CDR1 LNHDA and CDR2 SQIVND (reference sequence). For the CDR3, the DNA is TGTGCCAGTAGTCCGACAAGGGGGACAAATAGCAATCAGCCCCAGCATTTT. This gives the protein CASSPTRGTNSNQPQHF.

This chain joins TRBV6-4 and TRBJ1-2, with a tentative D call TRBD1 (6 bases). Trimming shortened V by 7 bases and J by 2 bases, and 17 bases separated the two germline ends. In germline, CDR1 is MRHNA, CDR2 SNTAGT. The CDR3 is made up of 15 amino acids. CDR3 in amino acids: CASNPGGALNYGYTF. The CDR3 DNA is TGTGCCAGCAATCCCGGGGGGGCACTCAACTATGGCTACACCTTC.

The CDR3 DNA follows: TGCAGTGCTATTGAGGGGCAGGGAGAAAAACTGTTTTTT. Protein product: CSAIEGQGEKLFF. V and J are TRBV20-1 and TRBJ1-4, with D possibly TRBD1 on 5 matching bases. Germline CDR1 DFQATT, CDR2 SNEGSKA (reference sequence). There are 13 residues in the CDR3. With 4 bases removed from V and 8 bases from J, the gap between germline ends came to 14 bases.

V is TRBV20-1 and J is TRBJ1-5; TRBD1 is a possible D gene (5 bases). Trimming shortened V by 3 bases and J by 1 base, and 10 bases separated the two germline ends. The CDR3 is 14 residues long. Germline CDR1 and CDR2: DFQATT and SNEGSKA (reference sequence). CDR3 nucleotide sequence: TGCAGTGCTAGTAGGGGAGAAAGCAATCAGCCCCAGCATTTT. As protein: CSASRGESNQPQHF.

V usage is TRBV30 and J usage is TRBJ1-1, with a tentative D call TRBD1 (5 bases). CDR3 size: 12 residues. With 5 bases removed from V and 3 bases from J, the gap between germline ends came to 10 bases. CDR1 is GTSNPN and CDR2 is SVGIG in the germline V gene (reference sequence). The DNA for the CDR3 is TGTGCCTGGGGGACGCCCGACACTGAAGCTTTCTTT. Amino acid sequence: CAWGTPDTEAFF. The variable domain in full, with the rest retrieved from reference TRBV30 and TRBJ1-1, is SQTIHQWPATLVQPVGSPLSLECTVEGTSNPNLYWYRQAAGRGLQLLFYSVGIGQISSEVPQNLSASRPQDRQFILSSKKLLLSDSGFYLCAWGTPDTEAFFGQGTRLTVV.

V and J are TRBV7-3 and TRBJ2-1; D is undetermined. The V end lost 3 bases, the J end lost 2 bases, and 5 bases lay between the germline ends. Germline V CDR1 and CDR2: SGHTA, FQGTGA. The CDR3 spans 13 residues. The CDR3 sequence is CASSLFTYNEQFF. The CDR3 region has the DNA TGTGCCAGCAGCTTGTTCACCTACAATGAGCAGTTCTTC.

The V call is TRBV14, the J call TRBJ2-1; tentatively, D is TRBD2 (5 bases). CDR1 SGHDN and CDR2 FVKESK come from the germline V gene. The ends were cut back, 3 bases at V and 0 bases at J, with 18 bases in the middle. The CDR3 runs to 18 residues. The CDR3 coding sequence is TGTGCCAGCAGCCATTTGAACGGGATCCAGAGCTCCTACAATGAGCAGTTCTTC. Protein product: CASSHLNGIQSSYNEQFF.

This rearrangement joins TRBV5-5 to TRBJ1-6; D gene ambiguous. From germline, CDR1 is SGHKS and CDR2 YYEKEE (reference sequence). Trimming shortened V by 3 bases and J by 5 bases, and 9 bases separated the two germline ends. This CDR3 spans 14 amino acids. The CDR3 DNA follows: TGTGCCAGCAGCTCGGCAGGTGATAATTCACCCCTCCACTTT. This encodes CASSSAGDNSPLHF.

This chain connects TRBV12-3 or TRBV12-4 to TRBJ1-2; D gene unclear. V was trimmed by 4 bases and J by 1 base, leaving 7 bases between them. The CDR3 spans 13 residues. The CDR3 is CASSSSLNYGYTF. As DNA, the CDR3 is TGTGCCAGCAGTTCTTCCCTTAACTATGGCTACACCTTC.

CDR3 sequence: CASSLSAGDDNEQFF. CDR3 DNA sequence: TGCGCCAGCAGCTTGTCAGCGGGGGACGACAATGAGCAGTTCTTC. This chain uses TRBV5-1 with TRBJ2-1; 8 bases are shared with TRBD2. The CDR3 totals 15 residues. J gave up 5 bases and V 1 base, and 5 bases lay outside the gene matches. CDR1 and CDR2 (germline): SGHRS, YFSETQ.

V is TRBV18 and J is TRBJ1-1; 9 positions agree with TRBD1. The CDR3 covers 14 residues. The germline gives CDR1 KGHSH, CDR2 LQKENI. With V trimmed by 6 bases and J by 5 bases, 7 bases remained unmatched. The CDR3 loop reads CASSLRDRETEAFF. The CDR3 bases are TGTGCCAGCTCGCTCCGGGACAGGGAGACTGAAGCTTTCTTT. The full variable domain, in which reference TRBV18 and TRBJ1-1 provide the parts outside the CDR3, is NAGVMQNPRHLVRRRGQEARLRCSPMKGHSHVYWYRQLPEEGLKFMVYLQKENIIDESGMPKERFSAEFPKEGPSILRIQQVVRGDSAAYFCASSLRDRETEAFFGQGTRLTVV.

This rearrangement joins TRBV6-4 to TRBJ1-6, with 7 bases identical to TRBD1. There are 16 residues in the CDR3. The V segment lost 6 bases and the J segment 7 bases; nucleotides outside the gene matches: 12. Looked up from germline, CDR1 is MRHNA and CDR2 is SNTAGT. The CDR3 loop reads CASSISPGGPNSPLHF. The CDR3 DNA sequence: TGTGCCAGCAGCATATCCCCAGGGGGGCCCAATTCACCCCTCCACTTT.

V and J are TRBV29-1 and TRBJ2-2; no firm D call. CDR1 and CDR2 (germline): SQVTM, ANQGSEA. The CDR3 is made up of 11 amino acids. V lost 7 bases and J 0 bases, leaving 3 bases between the germline ends. The CDR3 DNA reads as TGCAGCGGTACGAACACCGGGGAGCTGTTTTTT. Its translation is CSGTNTGELFF.

This chain joins TRBV7-2 and TRBJ2-1; no definite D call. The V gene's germline CDR1 is SGHTA and CDR2 FQGNSA. Trimming took off 5 bases at V and 8 bases at J, with 13 bases between the two ends. The CDR3 loop spans 13 amino acids. In nucleotides, the CDR3 is TGTGCCAGCAGCCGTTCGGTCGTCCATGAGCAGTTCTTC. Its protein product is CASSRSVVHEQFF.